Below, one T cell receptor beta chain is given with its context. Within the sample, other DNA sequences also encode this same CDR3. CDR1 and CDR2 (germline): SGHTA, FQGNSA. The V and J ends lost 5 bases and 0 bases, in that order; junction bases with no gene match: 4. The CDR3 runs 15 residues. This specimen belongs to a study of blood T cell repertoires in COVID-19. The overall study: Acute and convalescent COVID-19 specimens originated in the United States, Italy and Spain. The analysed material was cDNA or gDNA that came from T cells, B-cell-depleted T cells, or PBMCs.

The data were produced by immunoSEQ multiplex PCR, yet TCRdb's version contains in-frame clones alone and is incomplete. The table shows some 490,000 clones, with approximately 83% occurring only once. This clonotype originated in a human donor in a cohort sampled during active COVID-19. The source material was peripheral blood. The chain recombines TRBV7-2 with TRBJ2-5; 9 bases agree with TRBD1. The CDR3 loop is CASSQDRGYQETQYF. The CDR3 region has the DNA TGTGCCAGCAGCCAAGACAGGGGGTACCAAGAGACCCAGTACTTC.